This paragraph covers one T cell receptor beta chain sequence. Antigen unknown. The germline gene is not matched at one end of the junction; a read error may be the cause. With around 500 ng total RNA as template and a constant-region primer, TCR beta cDNA was made. Employing slightly modified ARM-PCR, three nested multiplex PCR rounds were run, and these gave rise to the TCR beta libraries. Running roughly 10 cycles apiece, the first two PCR rounds relied on TRBV1-TRBV30 forward primers together with a C-beta reverse primer. TCRdb reanalysed the multiplex PCR reads using MiXCR and keeps one entry per CDR3 protein. The sample has about 320,000 distinct CDR3 sequences, more than 55% seen once. Germline CDR1 SGHAT, CDR2 FQNNGV. This CDR3 spans 15 amino acids. The sample originates from a study of tumor-infiltrating lymphocytes in primary liver carcinoma. Findings and caveats of the study: Tumor-adjacent and tumor-blood pairs overlapped less than tumor region pairs did.

Extraction also yielded germline DNA, while blood RNA was obtained from unsorted whole blood. This receptor was obtained from a man aged 40-49 years with primary liver carcinoma and hepatitis B virus infection. The sample consisted of peripheral blood. The V and J genes are TRBV11-2 and TRBJ2-3, with D perhaps TRBD1 (6 bases). The CDR3 loop is CANSSDRISTDTQYF. CDR3 coding DNA: TGTGCCAACAGCTCGGACAGAATAAGCACAGATACGCAGTACTTT.